These T cell receptor beta chains were read from a single sample in a study of OX40 agonist ivuxolimab in advanced cancers. Only in-frame clones appear in the TCRdb table, and some are missing; sequencing was by immunoSEQ multiplex PCR. Here the sample spans approximately 12,000 clones, 69% being singletons. Sequenced here: CD4+ or CD8+ T cells sorted from blood, sampled in a trial of the OX40 agonist ivuxolimab. The receptors were sampled from an adult with an advanced solid tumor such as melanoma, head and neck, liver or kidney cancer. The CDR3 runs from the conserved cysteine through the conserved F or W. A D gene is named only where the DNA matches it firmly. Rows may omit the clone size; those that give it use once, few, many or a size class.

clone_size d_call j_call v_call cdr3_nt cdr3_aa
- - TRBJ2-2 TRBV2 TGTGCCAGCCGTCGCGGGTCCACCGGGGAGCTGTTTTTT CASRRGSTGELFF
- TRBD2 TRBJ2-7 TRBV6-1 TGTGCCAGCAGCCAAGAACTAGCGGGGGGGAACGAGCAGTACTTC CASSQELAGGNEQYF
- - TRBJ1-1 TRBV19 TGTGCCAGTAGTTTTTCGACAAACACTGAAGCTTTCTTT CASSFSTNTEAFF
- TRBD2 TRBJ2-7 TRBV4-1 TGCGCCAGCAGCCGGGGGGGCGAGCAGTACTTC CASSRGGEQYF
- TRBD1 TRBJ1-6 TRBV11-2 TGTGCCAGCAGCTTTGGCCAGGGGGTGTATTCACCCCTCCACTTT CASSFGQGVYSPLHF
few TRBD2 TRBJ2-1 TRBV28 TGTGCCAGCGCGACACTAGCGGGAGAAGTTGGCGATGAGCAGTTCTTC CASATLAGEVGDEQFF
- - TRBJ2-7 TRBV11-2 TGTGCCAGCAGTCGGGGGGCCGGTCGCTACGAGCAGTACTTC CASSRGAGRYEQYF
once TRBD1 TRBJ2-3 TRBV27 TGTGCCAGCAACCCGACAGGGAGAGAAACAGATACGCAGTATTTT CASNPTGRETDTQYF
- - TRBJ2-1 TRBV19 TGTGCCAGTAGTGCGATTCTGGCGGGGAATGAGCAGTTCTTC CASSAILAGNEQFF
- TRBD2 TRBJ2-1 TRBV7-9 TGTGCCAGCAGCTTGTCGCTAGCGGGAGCGCTCAATGAGCAGTTCTTC CASSLSLAGALNEQFF
- TRBD2 TRBJ2-3 TRBV7-8 TGTGCCAGCAGCTTGCCGGGAGGTGGCACAGATACGCAGTATTTT CASSLPGGGTDTQYF
- - TRBJ2-7 TRBV5-6 TGTGCCAGCAGCTTTGGGGGGAGCTCCTACGAGCAGTACTTC CASSFGGSSYEQYF
- - TRBJ2-2 TRBV19 TGTGCCAGTAGTATTACGGTAAAGGGGGAGCTGTTTTTT CASSITVKGELFF
once TRBD1 TRBJ2-3 TRBV6-5 TGTGCCAGCAGTTACCAGGGGGGCACAGATACGCAGTATTTT CASSYQGGTDTQYF
- TRBD2 TRBJ2-5 TRBV5-6 TGTGCCAGCAGCTTGGATCTAGCGGGTTGGGGGGAGACCCAGTACTTC CASSLDLAGWGETQYF
- TRBD1 TRBJ2-5 TRBV28 TGTGCCAGCAGTCCAGGGACAGATAAAGAGACCCAGTACTTC CASSPGTDKETQYF
- - TRBJ2-7 TRBV6-4 TGTGCCAGGGAACGGGACCGAAGCTCCTACGAGCAGTACTTC CARERDRSSYEQYF
- TRBD1 TRBJ2-1 TRBV2 TGTGCCAGGGGGACAGGGCTTCGCGACAATGAGCAGTTCTTC CARGTGLRDNEQFF
- - TRBJ1-5 TRBV19 TGTGCCAGTAGTATAAAACACGCTAGCAATCAGCCCCAGCATTTT CASSIKHASNQPQHF
- - TRBJ2-5 TRBV25-1 TGTGCCAGCAGTGGGTTTTTGGGGGAGGCCCAAGAGACCCAGTACTTC CASSGFLGEAQETQYF
- - TRBJ2-3 TRBV7-9 TGTGCCAGCAGCGCGAGACCAGATACGCAGTATTTT CASSARPDTQYF
- - TRBJ2-2 TRBV28 TGTGCCAGCAGTTTAGGGCAGCTCACCGGGGAGCTGTTTTTT CASSLGQLTGELFF
few - TRBJ1-3 TRBV5-6 TGTGCCAGCAGCTTGGACGGACCCTCGAGCTCTGGAAACACCATATATTTT CASSLDGPSSSGNTIYF
few TRBD2 TRBJ2-7 TRBV7-2 TGTGCCAGCAGCTTAGCGCGGGGGACTACCTACGAGCAGTACTTC CASSLARGTTYEQYF
- - TRBJ1-5 TRBV19 TGTGCCAGTAGTATTGTCAATAGCAATCAGCCCCAGCATTTT CASSIVNSNQPQHF
- - TRBJ2-3 TRBV5-8 TGTGCCAGCAGTTTACAGGGGGGGGCAGATACGCAGTATTTT CASSLQGGADTQYF
medium-sized - TRBJ2-1 TRBV19 TGTGCCAGTAGTATGGGGGTCGGCGGCGGCCTAGTGGACAATGAGCAGTTCTTC CASSMGVGGGLVDNEQFF
- - TRBJ1-2 TRBV5-8 TGTGCCAGCAGCTTTAGATATGGCTACACCTTC CASSFRYGYTF
- - TRBJ1-2 TRBV4-1 TGCGCCAGCAGCCAAAGTACCGGGACGGACTATGGCTACACCTTC CASSQSTGTDYGYTF
- TRBD2 TRBJ2-2 TRBV4-2 TGTGCCAGCAGCCAAGATATGGCGGGGGGGTGGCTGTTTTTT CASSQDMAGGWLFF
- TRBD2 TRBJ2-7 TRBV27 TGTGCCAGCAGTTTATCGATAGCGGGGGTCGGTGTGGTTGAGTACTTC CASSLSIAGVGVVEYF
- TRBD2 TRBJ2-5 TRBV5-1 TGCGCCAGCAGCCCGGGACTAGCGGAGACCCAGTACTTC CASSPGLAETQYF
- - TRBJ2-1 TRBV7-9 TGTGCCAGCAGCTTAAGCGGTACCTACAATGAGCAGTTCTTC CASSLSGTYNEQFF
- - TRBJ2-2 TRBV7-8 TGTGCCAGCAGCACTAGGACAGATGACACCGGGGAGCTGTTTTTT CASSTRTDDTGELFF
- - TRBJ2-7 TRBV21-1 TGCGCCAGCAGCATTGGACGGTGTGGGGCCTACGAGCAGTACTTC CASSIGRCGAYEQYF